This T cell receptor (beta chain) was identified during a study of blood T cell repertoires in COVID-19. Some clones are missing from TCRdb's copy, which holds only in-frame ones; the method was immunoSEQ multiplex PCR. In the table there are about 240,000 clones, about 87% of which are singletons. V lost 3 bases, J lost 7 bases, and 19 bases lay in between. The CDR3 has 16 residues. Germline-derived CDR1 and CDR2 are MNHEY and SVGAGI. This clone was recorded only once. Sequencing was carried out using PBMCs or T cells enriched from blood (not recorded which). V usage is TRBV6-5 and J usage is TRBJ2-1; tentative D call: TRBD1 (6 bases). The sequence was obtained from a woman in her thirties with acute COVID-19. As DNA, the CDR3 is TGTGCCAGCAGTTATGAAGGGGGACACAATACAAATGAGCAGTTCTTC. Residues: CASSYEGGHNTNEQFF.